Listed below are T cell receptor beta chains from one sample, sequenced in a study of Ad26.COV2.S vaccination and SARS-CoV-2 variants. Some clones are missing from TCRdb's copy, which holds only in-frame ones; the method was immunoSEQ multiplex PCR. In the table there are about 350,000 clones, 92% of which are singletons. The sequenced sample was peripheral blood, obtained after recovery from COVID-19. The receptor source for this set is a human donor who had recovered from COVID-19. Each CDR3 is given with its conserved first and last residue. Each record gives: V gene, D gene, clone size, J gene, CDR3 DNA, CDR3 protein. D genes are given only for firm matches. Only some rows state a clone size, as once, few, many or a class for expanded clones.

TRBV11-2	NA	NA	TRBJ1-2	TGTGCCAGCAGCTACCCAGGGGCCAAAACTAACTATGGCTACACCTTC	CASSYPGAKTNYGYTF
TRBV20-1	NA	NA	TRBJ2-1	TGCAGTGCTAGTCAAGGTGCCCGGCCGGCTGAGCAGTTCTTC	CSASQGARPAEQFF
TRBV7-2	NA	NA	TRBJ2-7	TGTGCCAGCAGCCCGAATGTTCTCGGGATCGAGCAGTACTTC	CASSPNVLGIEQYF
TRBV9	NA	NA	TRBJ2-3	TGTGCCAGCAGCCGGACAAGAGATACGCAGTATTTT	CASSRTRDTQYF
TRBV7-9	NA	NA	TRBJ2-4	TGTGCCAGCAGCTTAGGGCCAGGGACGGACAAAAACATTCAGTACTTC	CASSLGPGTDKNIQYF
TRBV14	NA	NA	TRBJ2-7	TGTGCCAGCAGCCAAGAACCCGGGCTGTCCTACGAGCAGTACTTC	CASSQEPGLSYEQYF
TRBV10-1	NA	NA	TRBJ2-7	TGCGCCAGCAGTGAGTCTACCGGGGGCCGGAGAGAGCAGTACTTC	CASSESTGGRREQYF
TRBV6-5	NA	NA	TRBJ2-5	TGTGCCAGCAGTCCTCTAGGGGAATCTCAAGAGACCCAGTACTTC	CASSPLGESQETQYF
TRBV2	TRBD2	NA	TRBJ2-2	TGTGCCAGCAGTGGTTTGCGGGGGGGCCACACCGGGGAGCTGTTTTTT	CASSGLRGGHTGELFF
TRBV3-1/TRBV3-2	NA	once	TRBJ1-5	TGTGCCAGCAGCCAAGCCCCCGGGGCGAATCAGCCCCAGCATTTT	CASSQAPGANQPQHF
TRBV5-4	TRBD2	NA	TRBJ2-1	TGTGCCAGCAGCTTGACTAGCGGGGGATATTACAATGAGCAGTTCTTC	CASSLTSGGYYNEQFF
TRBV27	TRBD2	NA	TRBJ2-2	TGTGCCAGCATGGGGGGGGCCGGGGAGCTGTTTTTT	CASMGGAGELFF
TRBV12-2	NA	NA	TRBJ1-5	TGTGCAAGTCGCTTACGGGGGCTGGACCAGCCCCAGCATTTT	CASRLRGLDQPQHF
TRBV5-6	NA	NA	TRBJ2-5	TGTGCCAGCAGCTTGGTACGGTCGTGGCGAGAGACCCAGTACTTC	CASSLVRSWRETQYF
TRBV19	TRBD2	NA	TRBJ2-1	TGTGCCAGTACTGGCGGGGGGGCTCTGGAGCAGTTCTTC	CASTGGGALEQFF
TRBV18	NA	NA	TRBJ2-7	TGTGCCAGCTCAGTCGGGGACGAGCAGTACTTC	CASSVGDEQYF
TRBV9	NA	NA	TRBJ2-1	TGTGCCAGCAGCGTATCCGGGGGTAGGGGTTATGAGCAGTTCTTC	CASSVSGGRGYEQFF
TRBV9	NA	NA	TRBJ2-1	TGTGCCAGCAGCTCTCGGGGGATGGCGGGGGCAAACAATGAGCAGTTCTTC	CASSSRGMAGANNEQFF
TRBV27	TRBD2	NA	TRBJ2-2	TGTGCCAGCAGCCCGGGGGGAGGGAAAGCCGGGGAGCTGTTTTTT	CASSPGGGKAGELFF
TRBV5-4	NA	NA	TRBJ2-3	TGTGCCAGCAGCTATAAAGGCACAGATACGCAGTATTTT	CASSYKGTDTQYF
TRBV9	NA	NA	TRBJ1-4	TGTGCCAGCAGCGACCCCGGGACGAGTAATGAAAAACTGTTTTTT	CASSDPGTSNEKLFF
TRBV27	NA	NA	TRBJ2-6	TGTGCCAGCAGTTCCAGAGCAGGTTACTCTGGGGCCAACGTCCTGACTTTC	CASSSRAGYSGANVLTF
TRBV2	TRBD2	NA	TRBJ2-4	TGTGCCAGCAGAGAACAGGTGGGGAGGGGCATTCAGTACTTC	CASREQVGRGIQYF
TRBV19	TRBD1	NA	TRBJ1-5	TGTGCCAGCCGGACAGGGCATCAGCCCCAGCATTTT	CASRTGHQPQHF
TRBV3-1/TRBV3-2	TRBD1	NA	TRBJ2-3	TGTGCCAGCAGCCACCGGGACAGGGGCACAGATACGCAGTATTTT	CASSHRDRGTDTQYF
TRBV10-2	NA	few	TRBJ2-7	TGCGCCAGCAGTGAGAATTACGAGCAGTACTTC	CASSENYEQYF
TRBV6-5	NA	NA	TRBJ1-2	TGTGCCAGCAGTACCCACCAGACAGCGAACTATGGCTACACCTTC	CASSTHQTANYGYTF
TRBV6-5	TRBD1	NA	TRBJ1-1	TGTGCCAGCAGACCGGGACAGGGGAACACTGAAGCTTTCTTT	CASRPGQGNTEAFF
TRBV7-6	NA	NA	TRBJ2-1	TGTGCCAGCAGCTTAGAGTCGAGTGCCAGGGAGAATGAGCAGTTCTTC	CASSLESSARENEQFF
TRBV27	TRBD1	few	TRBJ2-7	TGTGCCAGCAGCCCTGGGACAGGGAACCACGAGCAGTACTTC	CASSPGTGNHEQYF
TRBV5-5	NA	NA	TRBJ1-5	TGTGCCAGCAGCTTGCGGGGAAGCCATCAGCCCCAGCATTTT	CASSLRGSHQPQHF
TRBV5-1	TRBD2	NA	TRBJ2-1	TGCGCCAGCAGCCACGGGACTAGCGGGGGCCGGAGCGAGGAGATCTTC	CASSHGTSGGRSEEIF
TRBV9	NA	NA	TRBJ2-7	TGTGCCAGCAGCGTATCCACGGAGACCTACGAGCAGTACTTC	CASSVSTETYEQYF
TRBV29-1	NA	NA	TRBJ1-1	TGCAGCGTTGAGAGGAGAATGAACACTGAAGCTTTCTTT	CSVERRMNTEAFF
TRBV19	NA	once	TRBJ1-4	TGTGCCAGTACTCGACGGGGGGCAACTAATGAAAAACTGTTTTTT	CASTRRGATNEKLFF
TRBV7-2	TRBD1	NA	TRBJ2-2	TGTGCCAGCAGCCGGGACGGACAGGGGGAATACACCGGGGAGCTGTTTTTT	CASSRDGQGEYTGELFF
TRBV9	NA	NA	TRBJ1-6	TGTGCCAGCAGCGTAGGGGGTTCACCCCTCCACTTT	CASSVGGSPLHF
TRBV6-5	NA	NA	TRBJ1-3	TGTGCCAGCAGGGACCCACGGGGGTGGAACACCATATATTTT	CASRDPRGWNTIYF
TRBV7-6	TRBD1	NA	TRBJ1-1	TGTGCCAGCAGCTTAGCGCTTTCTGGGACAGATAACACTGAAGCTTTCTTT	CASSLALSGTDNTEAFF
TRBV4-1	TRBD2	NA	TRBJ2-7	TGCGCCAGCAGCCAAGAAGGGCTAGCGGGGGTCTACGAGCAGTACTTC	CASSQEGLAGVYEQYF
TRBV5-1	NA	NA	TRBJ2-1	TGCGCCGGATCGGACCCGTCGGCGTCCAATGAGCAGTTCTTC	CAGSDPSASNEQFF
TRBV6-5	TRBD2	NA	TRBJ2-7	TGTGTCAGCAGTTACTCGAAGCTAGCGGGGGGATACGAGCAGTACTTC	CVSSYSKLAGGYEQYF
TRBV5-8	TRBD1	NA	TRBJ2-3	TGTGCCAGCAGCCCCTTCCAGGGGGCGACAGATACGCAGTATTTT	CASSPFQGATDTQYF
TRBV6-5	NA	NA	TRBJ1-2	TGTGCCAGCAGTTTGAGTCAGGGACGCGGCTACACCTTC	CASSLSQGRGYTF
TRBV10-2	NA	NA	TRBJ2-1	TGCGCCAGCAGTCTCCGGGGAGCCTACAATGAGCAGTTCTTC	CASSLRGAYNEQFF
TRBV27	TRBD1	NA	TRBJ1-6	TGTGCCGCTCGACAGGGGACAAATAATTCACCCCTCCACTTT	CAARQGTNNSPLHF
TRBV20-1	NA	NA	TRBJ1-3	TGCAGCGGGGGTTCTGGAAACACCATATATTTT	CSGGSGNTIYF
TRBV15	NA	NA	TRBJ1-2	TGTGCCACCAGCAGACAGGGCTCCTATGGCTACACCTTC	CATSRQGSYGYTF
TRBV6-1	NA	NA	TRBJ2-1	TGTGCCAGCAGTGAATGGGGGGCTAACTCCTACAATGAGCAGTTCTTC	CASSEWGANSYNEQFF
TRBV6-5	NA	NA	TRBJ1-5	TGTGCCAGCAGTTCCCGACAGATTAGCAATCAGCCCCAGCATTTT	CASSSRQISNQPQHF
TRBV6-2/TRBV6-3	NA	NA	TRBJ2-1	TGTGCCAGCAGTTACGGGGGGGCCGGAAATAATGAGCAGTTCTTC	CASSYGGAGNNEQFF
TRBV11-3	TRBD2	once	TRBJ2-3	TGTGCCAGCAGCGCCGGGACTAGCGGGAAGAGCACAGATACGCAGTATTTT	CASSAGTSGKSTDTQYF
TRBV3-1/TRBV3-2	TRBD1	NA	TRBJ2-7	TGTGCCAGCAGCCAAGAAGACCAGGGGGACTACGAGCAGTACTTC	CASSQEDQGDYEQYF
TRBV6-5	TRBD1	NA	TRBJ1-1	TGTGCCAGCAGCGACGACAGGGGAAGGGACACTGAAGCTTTCTTT	CASSDDRGRDTEAFF
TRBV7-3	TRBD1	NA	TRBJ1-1	TGTGCCAGCAGCTCCCCGGGACAGACCCCGAACACTGAAGCTTTCTTT	CASSSPGQTPNTEAFF
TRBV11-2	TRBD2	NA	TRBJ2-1	TGTGCCAGCAGCCCGCCCTCTTGGGCGGGGGAACGTAAAAGCAATGAGCAGTTCTTC	CASSPPSWAGERKSNEQFF
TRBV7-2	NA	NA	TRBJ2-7	TGTGCCAGCAGCTTAGGGGGGGTCGTACACGAGCAGTACTTC	CASSLGGVVHEQYF
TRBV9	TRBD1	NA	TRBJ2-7	TGTGCCAGCAGCACCTCCCCGAGGACAGGGGATAGGGAGCAGTACTTC	CASSTSPRTGDREQYF
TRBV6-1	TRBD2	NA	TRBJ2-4	TGTGCCAGCAGTGAAGGTTACGAGCGGGGGACCAAAAACATTCAGTACTTC	CASSEGYERGTKNIQYF
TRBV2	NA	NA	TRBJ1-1	TGTGCCAGCAGTTCCCACGGGAACACTGAAGCTTTCTTT	CASSSHGNTEAFF